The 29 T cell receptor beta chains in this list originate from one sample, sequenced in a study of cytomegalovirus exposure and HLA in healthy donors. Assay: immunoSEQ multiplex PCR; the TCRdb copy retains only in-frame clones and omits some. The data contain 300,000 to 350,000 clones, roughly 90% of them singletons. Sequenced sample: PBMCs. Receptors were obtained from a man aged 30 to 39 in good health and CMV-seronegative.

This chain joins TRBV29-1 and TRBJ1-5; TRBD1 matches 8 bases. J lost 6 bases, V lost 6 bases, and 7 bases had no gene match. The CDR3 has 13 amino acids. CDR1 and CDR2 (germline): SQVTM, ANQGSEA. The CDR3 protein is CSVRQGAGQPQHF. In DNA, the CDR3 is TGCAGCGTCCGGCAGGGGGCTGGTCAGCCCCAGCATTTT.

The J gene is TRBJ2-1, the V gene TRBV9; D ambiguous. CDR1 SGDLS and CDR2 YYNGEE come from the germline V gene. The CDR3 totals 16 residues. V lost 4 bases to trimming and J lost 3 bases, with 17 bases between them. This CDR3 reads CASSTKGVGYYNEQFF. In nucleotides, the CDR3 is TGTGCCAGCAGCACCAAAGGAGTAGGTTACTACAATGAGCAGTTCTTC.

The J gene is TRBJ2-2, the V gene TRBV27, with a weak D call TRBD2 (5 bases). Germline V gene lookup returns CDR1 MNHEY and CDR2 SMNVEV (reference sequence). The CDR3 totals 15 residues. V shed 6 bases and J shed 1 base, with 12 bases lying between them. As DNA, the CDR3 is TGTGCCAGCAGGACGGACTTTCTGAACACCGGGGAGCTGTTTTTT. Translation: CASRTDFLNTGELFF.

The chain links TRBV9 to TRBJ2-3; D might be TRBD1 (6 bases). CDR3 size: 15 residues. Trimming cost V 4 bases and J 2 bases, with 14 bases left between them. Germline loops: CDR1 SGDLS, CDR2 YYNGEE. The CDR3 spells CASSSGHRNTDTQYF. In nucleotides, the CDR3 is TGTGCCAGCAGCTCGGGACACCGAAACACAGATACGCAGTATTTT.

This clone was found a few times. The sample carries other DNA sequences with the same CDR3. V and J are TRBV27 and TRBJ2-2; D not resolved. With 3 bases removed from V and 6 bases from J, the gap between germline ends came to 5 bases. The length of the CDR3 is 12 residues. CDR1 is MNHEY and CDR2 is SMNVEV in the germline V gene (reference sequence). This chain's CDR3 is CASSFPSGELFF. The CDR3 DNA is TGTGCCAGCAGTTTCCCCTCCGGGGAGCTGTTTTTT.

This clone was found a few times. The CDR3 coding sequence is TGTGCTAGTGGACGGGACAGCTATGGCTACACCTTC. It encodes CASGRDSYGYTF. The chain recombines TRBV12-5 with TRBJ1-2; 7 bases map to TRBD1. CDR1 and CDR2 from the germline V gene are LGHNT and FRNRAP. The CDR3 is 12 residues long. Germline trimming cut 6 bases from V and 4 bases from J; bases unmatched to any gene: 2.

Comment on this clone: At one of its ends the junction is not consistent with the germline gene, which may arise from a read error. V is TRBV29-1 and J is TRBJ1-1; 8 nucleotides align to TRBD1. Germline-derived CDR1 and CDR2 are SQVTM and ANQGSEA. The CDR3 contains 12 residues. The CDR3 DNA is TGCAGCGTAGAAGACAGGGGCACTGAAGCTTTCTTT. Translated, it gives CSVEDRGTEAFF. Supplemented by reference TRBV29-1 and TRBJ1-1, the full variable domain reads SAVISQKPSRDICQRGTSLTIQCQVDSQVTMMFWYRQQPGQSLTLIATANQGSEATYESGFVIDKFPISRPNLTFSTLTVSNMSPEDSSIYLCSVEDRGTEAFFGQGTRLTVV.

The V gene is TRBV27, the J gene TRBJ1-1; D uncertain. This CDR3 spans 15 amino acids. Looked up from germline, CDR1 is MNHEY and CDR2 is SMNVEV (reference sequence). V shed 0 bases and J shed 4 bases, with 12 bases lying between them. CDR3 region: CASSLSEGPGTEAFF. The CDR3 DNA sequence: TGTGCCAGCAGTTTATCAGAGGGTCCGGGCACTGAAGCTTTCTTT.

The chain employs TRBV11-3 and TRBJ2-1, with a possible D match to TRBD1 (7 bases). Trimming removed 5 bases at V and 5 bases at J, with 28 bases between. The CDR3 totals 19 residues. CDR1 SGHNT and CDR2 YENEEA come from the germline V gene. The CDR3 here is CASSARQGRRGTADNEQFF. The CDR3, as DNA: TGTGCCAGCAGCGCCCGACAGGGTCGGCGGGGTACCGCTGACAATGAGCAGTTCTTC.

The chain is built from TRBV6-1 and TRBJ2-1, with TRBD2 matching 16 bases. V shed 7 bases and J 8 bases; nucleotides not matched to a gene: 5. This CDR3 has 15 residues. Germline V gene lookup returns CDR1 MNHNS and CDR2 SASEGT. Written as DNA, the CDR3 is TGTGCCAGCACGGGACTAGCGGGGGGGCCCTATGAGCAGTTCTTC. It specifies CASTGLAGGPYEQFF.

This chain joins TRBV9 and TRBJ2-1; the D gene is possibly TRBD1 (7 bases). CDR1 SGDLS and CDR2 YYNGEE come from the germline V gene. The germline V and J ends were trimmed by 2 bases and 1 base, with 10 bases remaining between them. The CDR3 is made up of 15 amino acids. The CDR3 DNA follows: TGTGCCAGCAGCGTGTCAGGGGGGTCCTACAATGAGCAGTTCTTC. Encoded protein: CASSVSGGSYNEQFF.

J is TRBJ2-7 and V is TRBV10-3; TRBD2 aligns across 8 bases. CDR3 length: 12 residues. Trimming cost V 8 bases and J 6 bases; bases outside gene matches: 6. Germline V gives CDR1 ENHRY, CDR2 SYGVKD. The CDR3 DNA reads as TGTGCCATCCGGTCGGGGGGGCCCGAGCAGTACTTC. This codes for CAIRSGGPEQYF.

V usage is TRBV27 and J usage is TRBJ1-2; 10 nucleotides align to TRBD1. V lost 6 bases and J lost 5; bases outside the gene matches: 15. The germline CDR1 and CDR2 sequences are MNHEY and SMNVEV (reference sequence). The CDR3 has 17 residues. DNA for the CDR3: TGTGCCAGCAGCCCAGGGACAGGGGCCCCCCAATATTATGGCTACACCTTC. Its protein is CASSPGTGAPQYYGYTF.

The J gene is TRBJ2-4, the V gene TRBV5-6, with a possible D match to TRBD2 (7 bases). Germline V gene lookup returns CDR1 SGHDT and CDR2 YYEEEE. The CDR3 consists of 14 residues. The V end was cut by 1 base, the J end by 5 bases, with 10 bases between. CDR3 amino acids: CASSLPGGQNIQYF. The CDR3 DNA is TGTGCCAGCAGCTTGCCCGGGGGGCAAAACATTCAGTACTTC.

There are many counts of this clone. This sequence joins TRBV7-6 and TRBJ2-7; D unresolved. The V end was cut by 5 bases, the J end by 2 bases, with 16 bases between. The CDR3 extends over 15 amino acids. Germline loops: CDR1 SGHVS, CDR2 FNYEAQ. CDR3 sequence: CASSPGDLATYEQYF. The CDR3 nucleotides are TGTGCCAGCAGCCCCGGAGACTTGGCAACCTACGAGCAGTACTTC.

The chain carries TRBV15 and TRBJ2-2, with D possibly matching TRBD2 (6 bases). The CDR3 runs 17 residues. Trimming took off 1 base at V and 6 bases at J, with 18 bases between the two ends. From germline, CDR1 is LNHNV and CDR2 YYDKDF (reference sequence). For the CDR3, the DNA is TGTGCCACCAGCAGAGCCCTGGGGGGTAAGGGGCCCGGGGAGCTGTTTTTT. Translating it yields CATSRALGGKGPGELFF. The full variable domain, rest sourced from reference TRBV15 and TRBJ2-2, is DAMVIQNPRYQVTQFGKPVTLSCSQTLNHNVMYWYQQKSSQAPKLLFHYYDKDFNNEADTPDNFQSRRPNTSFCFLDIRSPGLGDTAMYLCATSRALGGKGPGELFFGEGSRLTVL.

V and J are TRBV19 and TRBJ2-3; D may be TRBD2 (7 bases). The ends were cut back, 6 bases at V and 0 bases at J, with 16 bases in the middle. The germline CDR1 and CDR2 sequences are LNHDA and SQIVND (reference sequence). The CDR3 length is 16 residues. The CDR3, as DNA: TGTGCCAGTAGCACTAACGGGGGGCTTAGCACAGATACGCAGTATTTT. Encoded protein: CASSTNGGLSTDTQYF.

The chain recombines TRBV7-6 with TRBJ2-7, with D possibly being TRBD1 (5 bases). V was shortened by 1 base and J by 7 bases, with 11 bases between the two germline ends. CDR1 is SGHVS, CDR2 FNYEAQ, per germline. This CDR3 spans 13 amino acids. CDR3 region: CASSLGQSREQYF. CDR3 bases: TGTGCCAGCAGCTTAGGACAGTCTAGGGAGCAGTACTTC. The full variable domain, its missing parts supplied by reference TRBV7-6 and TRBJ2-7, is GAGVSQSPRYKVTKRGQDVALRCDPISGHVSLYWYRQALGQGPEFLTYFNYEAQQDKSGLPNDRFSAERPEGSISTLTIQRTEQRDSAMYRCASSLGQSREQYFGPGTRLTVT.

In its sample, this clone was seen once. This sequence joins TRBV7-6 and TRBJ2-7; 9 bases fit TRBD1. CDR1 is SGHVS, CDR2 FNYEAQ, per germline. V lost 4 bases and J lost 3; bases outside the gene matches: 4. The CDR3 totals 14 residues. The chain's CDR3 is CASSSETGGYEQYF. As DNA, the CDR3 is TGTGCCAGCAGCTCAGAGACAGGGGGCTACGAGCAGTACTTC.

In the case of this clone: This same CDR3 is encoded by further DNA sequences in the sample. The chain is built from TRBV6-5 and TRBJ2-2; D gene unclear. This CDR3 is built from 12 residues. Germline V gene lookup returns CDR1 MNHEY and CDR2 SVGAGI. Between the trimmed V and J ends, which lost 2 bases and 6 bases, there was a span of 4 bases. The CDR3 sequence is CASSYGPGELFF. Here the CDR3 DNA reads TGTGCCAGCAGTTACGGGCCCGGGGAGCTGTTTTTT.

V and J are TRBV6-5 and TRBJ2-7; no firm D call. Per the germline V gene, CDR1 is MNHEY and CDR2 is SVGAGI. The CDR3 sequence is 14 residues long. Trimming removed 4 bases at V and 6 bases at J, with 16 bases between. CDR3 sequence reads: CASSFTSLGPEQYF. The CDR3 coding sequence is TGTGCCAGCAGTTTCACCTCCCTAGGTCCCGAGCAGTACTTC.

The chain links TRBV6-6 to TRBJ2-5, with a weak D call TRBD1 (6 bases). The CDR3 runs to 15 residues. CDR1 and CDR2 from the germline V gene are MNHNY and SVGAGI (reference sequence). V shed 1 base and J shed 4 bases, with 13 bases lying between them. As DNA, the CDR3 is TGTGCCAGCAGTTACTTACAGGGTGGTGGAGAGACCCAGTACTTC. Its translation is CASSYLQGGGETQYF.

As DNA, the CDR3 is TGTGCCAGCAGCTTGTCGGTCGGGAGGGACTATGGCTACACCTTC. This sequence encodes CASSLSVGRDYGYTF. This chain uses TRBV5-4 with TRBJ1-2; D gene uncertain. Germline V gives CDR1 SGHNT, CDR2 YYREEE (reference sequence). Trimming stripped 1 base from V and 3 bases from J, with 13 bases between. This CDR3 has 15 amino acids. Using reference TRBV5-4 and TRBJ1-2 for the parts outside the CDR3, the full variable domain is ETGVTQSPTHLIKTRGQQVTLRCSSQSGHNTVSWYQQALGQGPQFIFQYYREEENGRGNFPPRFSGLQFPNYSSELNVNALELDDSALYLCASSLSVGRDYGYTFGSGTRLTVV.

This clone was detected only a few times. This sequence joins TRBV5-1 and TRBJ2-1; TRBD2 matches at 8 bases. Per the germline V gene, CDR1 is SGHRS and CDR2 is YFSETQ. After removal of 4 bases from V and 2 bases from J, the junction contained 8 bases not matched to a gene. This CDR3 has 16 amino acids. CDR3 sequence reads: CASSPDSGLAYNEQFF. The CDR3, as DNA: TGCGCCAGCAGCCCCGACTCGGGACTAGCCTACAATGAGCAGTTCTTC. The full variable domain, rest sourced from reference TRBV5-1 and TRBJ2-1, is KAGVTQTPRYLIKTRGQQVTLSCSPISGHRSVSWYQQTPGQGLQFLFEYFSETQRNKGNFPGRFSGRQFSNSRSEMNVSTLELGDSALYLCASSPDSGLAYNEQFFGPGTRLTVL.

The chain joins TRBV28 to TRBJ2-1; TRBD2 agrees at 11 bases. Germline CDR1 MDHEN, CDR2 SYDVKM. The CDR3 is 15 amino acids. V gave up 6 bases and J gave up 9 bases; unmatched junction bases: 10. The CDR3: CASSPGLAGWIEQFF. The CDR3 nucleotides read TGTGCCAGCAGCCCCGGACTAGCGGGTTGGATTGAGCAGTTCTTC.

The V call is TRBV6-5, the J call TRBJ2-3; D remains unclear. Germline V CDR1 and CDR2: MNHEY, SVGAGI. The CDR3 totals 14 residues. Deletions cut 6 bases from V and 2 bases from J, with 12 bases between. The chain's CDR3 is CASSRTLTTDTQYF. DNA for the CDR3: TGTGCCAGCAGCAGAACCTTAACCACAGATACGCAGTATTTT.

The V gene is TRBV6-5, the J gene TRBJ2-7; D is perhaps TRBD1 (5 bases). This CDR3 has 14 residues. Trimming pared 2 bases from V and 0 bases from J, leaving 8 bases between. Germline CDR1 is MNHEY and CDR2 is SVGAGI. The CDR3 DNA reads TGTGCCAGCAGTTACGAGACAGCCTCCTACGAGCAGTACTTC. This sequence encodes CASSYETASYEQYF.

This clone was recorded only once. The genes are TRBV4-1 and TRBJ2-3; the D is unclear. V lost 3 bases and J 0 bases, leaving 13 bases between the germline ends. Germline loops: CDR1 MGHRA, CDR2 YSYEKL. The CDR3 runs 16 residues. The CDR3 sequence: CASSQQASASTDTQYF. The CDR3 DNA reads TGCGCCAGCAGCCAGCAGGCCTCGGCTAGCACAGATACGCAGTATTTT.

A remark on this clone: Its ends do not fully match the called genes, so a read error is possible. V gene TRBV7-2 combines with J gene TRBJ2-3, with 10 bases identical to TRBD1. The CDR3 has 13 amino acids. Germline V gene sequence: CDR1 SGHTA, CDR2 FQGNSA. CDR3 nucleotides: TGTGCCAGCAGCCCGATAACCGGGACAGGGGCGGTTTTT. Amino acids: CASSPITGTGAVF.